The T cell receptor beta chain described here comes from a study of beta chain features in type 1 diabetes. The CDR3 covers 15 residues. With V trimmed by 0 bases and J by 7 bases, 7 bases remained unmatched. Germline assignment: CDR1 SGDLS and CDR2 YYNGEE. Expressed TCRB transcripts were sequenced after all isolated RNA was converted to cDNA. Assay: immunoSEQ multiplex PCR; the TCRdb copy retains only in-frame clones and omits some. The sample records around 300,000 clones, 11% being singletons. This clone was seen only a few times. The chain combines TRBV9 with TRBJ2-1; 7 bases are shared with TRBD2. The receptor's source is a young woman in good health. Sequenced: naive CD4+ T cells from blood. The CDR3 spells CASSVATMGGNEQFF. The CDR3 region has the DNA TGTGCCAGCAGCGTAGCTACAATGGGGGGGAATGAGCAGTTCTTC.